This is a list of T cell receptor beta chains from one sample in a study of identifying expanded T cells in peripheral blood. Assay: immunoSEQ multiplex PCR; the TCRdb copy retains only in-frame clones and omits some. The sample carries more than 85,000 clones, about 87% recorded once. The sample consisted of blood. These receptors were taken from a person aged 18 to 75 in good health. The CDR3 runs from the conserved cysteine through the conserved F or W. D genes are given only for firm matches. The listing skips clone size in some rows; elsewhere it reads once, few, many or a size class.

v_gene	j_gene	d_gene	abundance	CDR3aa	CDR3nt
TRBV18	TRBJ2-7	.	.	CASSPSHSYEQYF	TGTGCCAGCTCACCAAGCCATTCCTACGAGCAGTACTTC
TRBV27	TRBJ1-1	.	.	CASSFRIYTEAFF	TGTGCCAGCAGTTTTCGGATTTACACTGAAGCTTTCTTT
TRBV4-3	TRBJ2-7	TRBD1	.	CASSQTGVSYEQYF	TGCGCCAGCAGCCAAACAGGGGTGTCCTACGAGCAGTACTTC
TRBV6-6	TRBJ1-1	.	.	CASRTTNTEAFF	TGTGCCAGCCGAACAACGAACACTGAAGCTTTCTTT
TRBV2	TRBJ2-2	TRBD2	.	CASSPGGGRNTGELFF	TGTGCCAGCAGTCCCGGCGGCGGGAGGAACACCGGGGAGCTGTTTTTT
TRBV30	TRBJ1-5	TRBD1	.	CAWSVGQGGQPQHF	TGTGCCTGGAGTGTCGGACAGGGGGGTCAGCCCCAGCATTTT
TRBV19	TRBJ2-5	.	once	CASSRRGGYQETQYF	TGTGCCAGTAGTCGACGTGGGGGGTACCAAGAGACCCAGTACTTC
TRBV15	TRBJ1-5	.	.	CATSRERAGARQPQHF	TGTGCCACCAGCAGAGAACGGGCGGGGGCGCGTCAGCCCCAGCATTTT
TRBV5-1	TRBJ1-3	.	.	CASSSGRDDSGNTIYF	TGCGCCAGCAGCTCGGGACGGGATGACTCTGGAAACACCATATATTTT
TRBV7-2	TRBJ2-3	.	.	CASRQTGDTQYF	TGTGCCAGCAGACAGACCGGGGATACGCAGTATTTT
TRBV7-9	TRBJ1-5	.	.	CASSFFYGDQPQHF	TGTGCCAGCAGCTTTTTTTATGGAGATCAGCCCCAGCATTTT
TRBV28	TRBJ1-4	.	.	CASSPIRATNEKLFF	TGTGCCAGCAGTCCAATCCGGGCCACTAATGAAAAACTGTTTTTT
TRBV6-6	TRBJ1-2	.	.	CASTTPGGRYGYTF	TGTGCCAGCACCACCCCGGGAGGGCGGTATGGCTACACCTTC
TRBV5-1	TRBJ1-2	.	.	CASSLTGPRDYGYTF	TGCGCCAGCAGCTTGACAGGGCCGAGGGACTATGGCTACACCTTC
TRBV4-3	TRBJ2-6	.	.	CASSQERVGAGANVLTF	TGCGCCAGCAGCCAGGAGAGGGTTGGAGCTGGGGCCAACGTCCTGACTTTC
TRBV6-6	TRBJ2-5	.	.	CASSYSWRGQETQYF	TGTGCCAGCAGTTACAGCTGGCGGGGCCAAGAGACCCAGTACTTC
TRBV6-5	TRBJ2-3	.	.	CASTKGLASDTQYF	TGTGCCAGCACAAAGGGGCTAGCCTCAGATACGCAGTATTTT
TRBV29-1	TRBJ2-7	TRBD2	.	CSGGTSGSEQYF	TGCAGCGGAGGGACTAGCGGGTCCGAGCAGTACTTC
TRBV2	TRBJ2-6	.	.	CASSAAGSGANVLTF	TGTGCCAGCAGTGCTGCGGGCTCTGGGGCCAACGTCCTGACTTTC
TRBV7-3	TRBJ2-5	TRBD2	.	CASWGGFGETQYF	TGTGCCAGCTGGGGGGGGTTCGGAGAGACCCAGTACTTC
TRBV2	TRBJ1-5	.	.	CASRTGTSSYSNQPQHF	TGTGCCAGCAGAACCGGGACGAGTTCCTATAGCAATCAGCCCCAGCATTTT
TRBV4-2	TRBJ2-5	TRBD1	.	CASSPGQGQETQYF	TGTGCCAGCAGCCCCGGACAGGGCCAAGAGACCCAGTACTTC
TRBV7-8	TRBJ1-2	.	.	CASSLDGHGSYGYTF	TGTGCCAGCAGCTTAGACGGGCACGGGAGCTATGGCTACACCTTC
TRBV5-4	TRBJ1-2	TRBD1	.	CASNGRTGPNYGYTF	TGTGCCAGCAATGGGCGGACAGGCCCGAACTATGGCTACACCTTC
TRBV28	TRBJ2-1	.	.	CASKHSGTEINKQFF	TGTGCCAGCAAACATTCCGGGACCGAAATTAATAAGCAGTTCTTC
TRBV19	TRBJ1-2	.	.	CASSNIRRIYGYTF	TGTGCCAGTAGTAATATTCGACGGATATATGGCTACACCTTC
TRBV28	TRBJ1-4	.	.	CASSLGGREKLFF	TGTGCCAGCAGTTTGGGGGGAAGGGAAAAACTGTTTTTT
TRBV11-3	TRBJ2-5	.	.	CASSSGGQARGETQYF	TGTGCCAGCAGCTCTGGGGGACAAGCCCGGGGAGAGACCCAGTACTTC
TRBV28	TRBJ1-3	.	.	CASSLQGAGNTIYF	TGTGCCAGCAGTTTACAAGGGGCTGGAAACACCATATATTTT
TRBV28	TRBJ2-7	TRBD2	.	CASTFTGLAGGSSYEQYF	TGTGCCAGCACCTTTACGGGACTAGCGGGAGGGAGCTCCTACGAGCAGTACTTC
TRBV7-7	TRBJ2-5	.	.	CASSLAGGETQYF	TGTGCCAGCAGCTTAGCGGGGGGAGAGACCCAGTACTTC
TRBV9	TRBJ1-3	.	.	CASSVFQDSGNTIYF	TGTGCCAGCAGCGTATTCCAGGACTCTGGAAACACCATATATTTT
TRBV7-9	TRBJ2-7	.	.	CASSLAPPFYEQYF	TGTGCCAGCAGCTTAGCTCCCCCATTCTACGAGCAGTACTTC
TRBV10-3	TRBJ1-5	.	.	CAIGRGYSNQPQHF	TGTGCCATCGGGAGGGGGTATAGCAATCAGCCCCAGCATTTT
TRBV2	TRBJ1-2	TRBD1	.	CASREGQDYGYTF	TGTGCCAGCAGGGAGGGACAGGACTATGGCTACACCTTC
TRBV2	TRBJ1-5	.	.	CASRKVGNQPQHF	TGTGCCAGCAGAAAGGTGGGCAATCAGCCCCAGCATTTT
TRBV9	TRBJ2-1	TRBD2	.	CASSVDGLAGGNEQFF	TGTGCCAGCAGCGTAGACGGACTAGCGGGAGGTAATGAGCAGTTCTTC
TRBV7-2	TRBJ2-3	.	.	CASSLADTQYF	TGTGCCAGCAGCTTAGCCGATACGCAGTATTTT
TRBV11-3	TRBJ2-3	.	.	CASSTDRTDTQYF	TGTGCCAGCAGCACAGACAGGACAGATACGCAGTATTTT
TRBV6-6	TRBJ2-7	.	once	CASSVSGPYEQYF	TGTGCCAGCAGTGTTAGCGGCCCCTACGAGCAGTACTTC
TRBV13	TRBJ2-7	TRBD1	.	CASSAGQGREQYF	TGTGCCAGCAGCGCTGGACAGGGTCGCGAGCAGTACTTC
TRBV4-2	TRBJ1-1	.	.	CASSPAKGSTEAFF	TGTGCCAGCAGCCCGGCCAAAGGGAGCACTGAAGCTTTCTTT
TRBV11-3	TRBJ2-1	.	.	CASSLPADGISEQFF	TGTGCCAGCAGCCTACCGGCGGATGGGATAAGTGAGCAGTTCTTC
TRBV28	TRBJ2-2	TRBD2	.	CASSSGLAGVTGELFF	TGTGCCAGCAGTTCGGGACTAGCGGGAGTCACCGGGGAGCTGTTTTTT
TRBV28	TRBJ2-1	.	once	CASSPPEGSGPVQFF	TGTGCCAGCAGTCCCCCGGAGGGTAGTGGCCCAGTGCAGTTCTTC
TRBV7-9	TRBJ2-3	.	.	CASSLTSPPDTQYF	TGTGCCAGCAGCTTGACCTCTCCCCCAGATACGCAGTATTTT
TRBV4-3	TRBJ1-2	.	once	CASSQDSASNYGYTF	TGCGCCAGCAGCCAAGACTCCGCCAGTAACTATGGCTACACCTTC
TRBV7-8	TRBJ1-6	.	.	CASSLDPYNSPLHF	TGTGCCAGCAGCTTAGACCCCTATAATTCACCCCTCCACTTT
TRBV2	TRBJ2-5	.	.	CATGESLSETQYF	TGTGCCACGGGAGAGTCTCTCTCAGAGACCCAGTACTTC
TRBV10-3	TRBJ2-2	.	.	CAISDPLAEGGELFF	TGTGCCATCAGTGATCCCCTAGCAGAGGGAGGGGAGCTGTTTTTT
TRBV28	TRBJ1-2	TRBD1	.	CASTGLDYGYTF	TGTGCCTCGACAGGGCTAGACTATGGCTACACCTTC
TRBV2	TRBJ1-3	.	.	CASSPRARAGNTIYF	TGTGCCAGCAGCCCCAGGGCCCGTGCTGGAAACACCATATATTTT